What follows is one TCR beta chain and its context. The target of this receptor is not known. No clone much larger than this one lies a single base away; base qualities are absent. The CDR3 spans 15 residues, from the cysteine through the phenylalanine. The sequence is cut down to CDR3 DNA, 45 bases in frame from base 1. V sheds 1 base and J sheds 0 bases, leaving 9 bases between their ends. As encoded in the germline V gene, CDR1 is LGHNA while CDR2 is YNFKEQ. The source of the sample is a study of T cell clonotyping in hematopoietic cell transplantation (dated by TCRdb to the early 2020s). A note on the overall study: In the study, 150 or so blood samples were gathered from roughly 35 consecutive transplant recipients and their related donors. Recruitment of patients ran from 2015 to early 2017, and follow-up continued until late 2020 or until death.

Related transplant donors provided blood samples for TCR beta sequencing. Using Nuclei Lysis Solution, genomic DNA was extracted from unfractionated peripheral blood mononuclear cells that were either fresh or cryopreserved. The immunoSEQ assay, a bias-controlled multiplex PCR using V- and J-specific primers, was used to amplify TCR beta CDR3 regions from genomic DNA. In a second PCR step, the CDR3 amplicons were tagged with a proprietary barcode plus Illumina adapter sequences. An Illumina MiSeq instrument was used to sequence the CDR3 libraries. The original methods were these. immunoSEQ Analyzer 3.0 was used for export and quality control, with R Bioconductor and Immunarch used for downstream analyses. Only productive rearrangements in the normalized downsampled data set were used to calculate repertoire metrics. Pathologically expanded clonotypes were defined as those larger than 5 templates in the normalized cohort. The Inverse Simpson Index was used to measure repertoire diversity. To capture all clonotypes, the CMV-specificity analyses were run on the non-normalized data set. The table was pulled from immuneACCESS by TCRdb, which kept in-frame rearrangements only. Such tables lose some clones; where checked, under half of the loss comes from unresolved V genes, and the rest has no known cause. V, J and clone size were drawn from that table, and D and trimming were deduced from the DNA. This sample holds roughly 44,000 clones; about 95% were observed only once. The ten biggest clones cover about 0.91% of the sample.

General study outcomes and caveats: Recipient repertoires showed only a small fraction of overlap with donor repertoires, and over 95% appeared de novo at the given depth. Broader posttransplant TCR repertoire diversity was predicted by donor and pretransplant recipient Inverse Simpson Index values. After transplant, TCR diversity in recipients dropped, and pathologically expanded clonotypes climbed progressively between day 30 and day 180. The sample size was limited, and because cells were not sorted, the contributions of CD4 and CD8 repertoires could not be separated.

The material sequenced was peripheral blood mononuclear cells. The rearranged chain carries TRBV4-2 and TRBJ1-2; a tentative D match to TRBD1 spans 5 bases. The sequence was collected from a man in his thirties or forties in good health. Some clones in this sample may be carry-over from other donors' samples. The DNA is TGTGCCAGCAGCCAAGCGGGGGATTCTAACTATGGCTACACCTTC. This gives the protein CASSQAGDSNYGYTF.